This is a list of T cell receptor beta chains from one sample in a study of vaccination and CD4 T cells after COVID-19. These TCRs are of unknown antigen specificity. One entry per CDR3 protein results from TCRdb running MiXCR on the PCR reads. The sample gives roughly 13,000 distinct CDR3 sequences, less than 65% of which show up once; over 9.5% is in the top ten. Specimen: CD4+ T cells from blood, cultured in vitro, collected before SARS-CoV-2 vaccination. The receptors stem from a human donor who had recovered from COVID-19. CDR3s include the opening cysteine and the closing phenylalanine or tryptophan. The D gene is left open where the match is weak. Size is omitted from some rows. Given values are once, few, many or a class for expanded clones.

>TRBV14|.|TRBD1|TRBJ1-1
TGTGCCAGCAGCCAAGACTCACAGGGGGCCCACTCCGGTTTCTTT
CASSQDSQGAHSGFF
>TRBV7-2|.|.|TRBJ1-2
TGTGCCAGCAGCTTATACCGAGGTAACGGCTACACCTTC
CASSLYRGNGYTF
>TRBV24-1|.|.|TRBJ2-1
TGTGCCACCAGTGTTAAAGGGGTTGAGCAGTTCTTC
CATSVKGVEQFF
>TRBV7-8|.|TRBD1|TRBJ1-3
TGTGCCAGCAGCCTCCGGACAGGGCTGGGAGTGGGAAACACCATATATTTT
CASSLRTGLGVGNTIYF
>TRBV2|once|TRBD2|TRBJ2-1
TGTGCCAGCGCGTTACGGGGGGATGAGCAGTTCTTC
CASALRGDEQFF
>TRBV30|.|.|TRBJ2-7
TGTGCCTGGAGCTACGACACCCGGGACTCCTACGAGCAGTACTTC
CAWSYDTRDSYEQYF
>TRBV19|.|TRBD1|TRBJ1-1
TGTGCCAGTACCAGGGACAGGGGGCAAACTGAAGCTTTCTTT
CASTRDRGQTEAFF
>TRBV24-1|.|.|TRBJ2-1
TGTGCCACCAGTGATTCACGGAAAGGTTTTGAGCAGTTCTTC
CATSDSRKGFEQFF
>TRBV7-2|.|.|TRBJ2-2
TGTGCCAGCAGCCTCCTGCGAACCGGGGAGCTGTTTTTT
CASSLLRTGELFF
>TRBV7-8|.|TRBD2|TRBJ2-7
TGTGCCAGCAGCCCGTTCACTAGCGGGGATAGCTCCTACGAGCAGTACTTT
CASSPFTSGDSSYEQYF
>TRBV7-9|.|.|TRBJ1-3
TGTGCCAGCAGCTTAGAGGGGGGAAGGAAGAGAAACACCATATATTTT
CASSLEGGRKRNTIYF
>TRBV7-2|few|TRBD2|TRBJ2-7
TGTGCCAGCAGCCCCCAGACTAGCGGGAGCCCCGAGCAGTACTTC
CASSPQTSGSPEQYF
>TRBV5-4|.|TRBD2|TRBJ2-1
TGTGCCAGCAGCCAAAGACTAGCGGGGGCCTACAATGAGCAGTTCTTC
CASSQRLAGAYNEQFF
>TRBV5-4|.|.|TRBJ2-5
TGTGCCAGCAGCTGGGGCGGGGCTCAAGAGACCCAGTACTTC
CASSWGGAQETQYF
>TRBV7-9|few|.|TRBJ1-2
TGTGCCAGCAGCTTCGACATGAATCGCATGGGCTACACCTTC
CASSFDMNRMGYTF
>TRBV27|few|TRBD2|TRBJ2-3
TGTGCCAGCAGTTTGTTCTTAGCGGGAGTAGAGTATTTT
CASSLFLAGVEYF
>TRBV27|.|.|TRBJ1-2
TGTGCCAGCAGTGTAACCCATTTATATGGCTACACCTTC
CASSVTHLYGYTF
>TRBV28|.|.|TRBJ1-5
TGTGCCAGCAGAGGTCCGAGCATGGGGCCCCAGCATTTT
CASRGPSMGPQHF
>TRBV5-4|.|TRBD1|TRBJ2-7
TGTGCCAGCAGCTTGAGTGACAGGGGGCTCTGGTACGAGCAGTACTTC
CASSLSDRGLWYEQYF
>TRBV6-4|few|.|TRBJ2-3
TGTGCCCCCCGCGGGGCAGGGCAGTATTTT
CAPRGAGQYF
>TRBV28|.|TRBD2|TRBJ2-3
TGTGCCAGCAGTTCGACTAGCGCCGGGCGGGATACGCAGTATTTT
CASSSTSAGRDTQYF
>TRBV6-2/TRBV6-3|.|.|TRBJ1-1
TGTGCCAGCCGGGGGAACACTGAAGCTTTCTTT
CASRGNTEAFF
>TRBV11-2|.|.|TRBJ1-2
TGTGCCAGCAGCTTAAAGGGACCAAAAGTAGGCTATGGCTACACCTTC
CASSLKGPKVGYGYTF
>TRBV7-2|once|.|TRBJ1-1
TGTGCCAGCAGCTTCAGTGGCGGGAACACTGAAGCTTTCTTT
CASSFSGGNTEAFF
>TRBV20-1|few|.|TRBJ1-5
TGCAGTGCTAGAGGACAGAGCAATCAGCCCCAGCATTTT
CSARGQSNQPQHF
>TRBV4-2|.|.|TRBJ2-3
TGTGCCAGCAGCCGCCTATCTCCCTCTAGCGCCACTAGCACAGATACGCAGTATTTT
CASSRLSPSSATSTDTQYF
>TRBV20-1|few|.|TRBJ1-5
TGCAGTGCTAGAGACCCAACTTCATACAATCAGCCCCAGCATTTT
CSARDPTSYNQPQHF
>TRBV6-1|.|.|TRBJ2-3
TGTGCCAGCAGTCTGCGCACAGATACGCAGTATTTT
CASSLRTDTQYF
>TRBV11-3|.|.|TRBJ1-1
TGTGCCAGCAGCGTCTCCTCAAACAGGAACACTGAAGCTTTCTTT
CASSVSSNRNTEAFF
>TRBV6-5|.|.|TRBJ1-2
TGTGCCAGCAGTTACTCGTTCAGGCCTAACTATGGCTACACCTTC
CASSYSFRPNYGYTF
>TRBV20-1|.|TRBD1|TRBJ2-5
TGCAGTGCTAGTCCCGGGACAGGGGATGAGACCCAGTACTTC
CSASPGTGDETQYF
>TRBV7-9|few|.|TRBJ2-3
TGTGCCAGCAGCTTAGAGGGAACGTCATCGCAGTATTTT
CASSLEGTSSQYF
>TRBV6-2/TRBV6-3|.|.|TRBJ1-1
TGTGCCAGCAGTGGGGACCTCCTAGGGGAAGCTTTCTTT
CASSGDLLGEAFF
>TRBV5-4|few|TRBD1|TRBJ2-1
TGTGCCAGCAGCTCCCGGGACAGGCTCCTCTTC
CASSSRDRLLF
>TRBV19|.|.|TRBJ1-5
TGTGCCAGTAGTCTACGGGACACCTATCAGCCCCAGCATTTT
CASSLRDTYQPQHF
>TRBV20-1|.|TRBD1|TRBJ2-5
TGCAGTGCTAAGTCGACAGGGCGAGAGACCCAGTACTTC
CSAKSTGRETQYF
>TRBV11-3|few|.|TRBJ1-6
TGTGCCAGCAGCTTAGGGGGAAGCTCCTATAATTCACCCCTCCACTTT
CASSLGGSSYNSPLHF
>TRBV11-3|.|.|TRBJ2-7
TGTGCCAGCAGCTTTGAAGGGAACTCCTACGAGCAGTACTTC
CASSFEGNSYEQYF
>TRBV19|.|.|TRBJ1-1
TGTGCCAGTATGAGCAGGCAGGGCGCTGAAGCTTTCTTT
CASMSRQGAEAFF
>TRBV2|.|.|TRBJ1-1
TGTGCCAGCGGGGGGGAGTACACTGAAGCTTTCTTT
CASGGEYTEAFF